The clone carrying this T cell receptor beta chain was seen more than once but under ten times. CDR1 is DFQATT and CDR2 is SNEGSKA in the germline V gene (reference sequence). CDR3 length equals 13 residues. With V trimmed by 6 bases and J by 0 bases, 4 bases remained unmatched. Alongside a J-beta primer mix, a sample-barcoded 5' primer served in a second PCR lasting roughly 7 to 11 cycles. MiXCR, run by TCRdb on the 5' RACE reads, gives a single entry per CDR3 protein. The sample gives about a million distinct CDR3 sequences, roughly 51% of which show up once; 20% to 25% is in the top ten. The sample is drawn from a study of blood T cells in healthy people across ages.

The sample consisted of blood. This TCR was sampled from a woman aged 55-75 years in good health. V usage is TRBV20-1 and J usage is TRBJ2-7; TRBD2 matches 8 bases. CDR3 loop: CSAISGTSYEQYF. In DNA, the CDR3 is TGCAGTGCAATTAGCGGGACCTCCTACGAGCAGTACTTC.